This is a list of T cell receptor beta chains from one sample in a study of blood T cell repertoires in COVID-19. Produced via immunoSEQ multiplex PCR; TCRdb's table is partial and in-frame only. The sample contains tens of thousands of clones, 65% to 85% of which appear only once. Input material: peripheral blood. These TCRs come from an elderly man with COVID-19, enrolled during active disease. Both conserved end residues are part of each CDR3. A D gene is named only where the DNA matches it firmly. Clone size is stated in some rows and not others, as once, few, many or a class when expanded.

d_call: TRBD2
cdr3_length: 15
v_call: TRBV10-3
clone_size: once
j_call: TRBJ2-1
cdr3_aa: CATRGDGGTTGEQFF
cdr3_nt: TGTGCCACCCGAGGGGATGGTGGGACTACAGGTGAGCAGTTCTTC

d_call: TRBD2
cdr3_length: 15
v_call: TRBV7-9
clone_size: -
j_call: TRBJ2-3
cdr3_aa: CASSLAGGDTDTQYF
cdr3_nt: TGTGCCAGCAGCCTAGCGGGGGGGGACACAGATACGCAGTATTTT

d_call: -
cdr3_length: 16
v_call: TRBV7-6
clone_size: -
j_call: TRBJ2-7
cdr3_aa: CASSPIQPPLRYEQYF
cdr3_nt: TGTGCCAGCAGCCCCATCCAACCCCCCTTGAGGTACGAGCAGTACTTC

d_call: TRBD2
cdr3_length: 17
v_call: TRBV13
clone_size: -
j_call: TRBJ2-5
cdr3_aa: CASSSRGASGAQETQYF
cdr3_nt: TGTGCCAGCAGCTCCAGAGGGGCTAGCGGAGCACAAGAGACCCAGTACTTC

d_call: -
cdr3_length: 15
v_call: TRBV30
clone_size: -
j_call: TRBJ1-1
cdr3_aa: CAWSVDINPNTEAFF
cdr3_nt: TGTGCCTGGTCGGTGGACATTAACCCGAACACTGAAGCTTTCTTT

d_call: -
cdr3_length: 13
v_call: TRBV5-4
clone_size: once
j_call: TRBJ2-5
cdr3_aa: CASSLGAGETQYF
cdr3_nt: TGTGCCAGCAGCTTGGGAGCGGGAGAGACCCAGTACTTC

d_call: -
cdr3_length: 14
v_call: TRBV6-1
clone_size: -
j_call: TRBJ2-1
cdr3_aa: CASRGGASYNEQFF
cdr3_nt: TGTGCCAGCAGAGGGGGGGCAAGCTACAATGAGCAGTTCTTC

d_call: -
cdr3_length: 14
v_call: TRBV29-1
clone_size: -
j_call: TRBJ2-1
cdr3_aa: CSVVGGAPSNEQFF
cdr3_nt: TGCAGCGTTGTCGGGGGAGCCCCCTCCAATGAGCAGTTCTTC

d_call: TRBD1
cdr3_length: 16
v_call: TRBV18
clone_size: -
j_call: TRBJ1-4
cdr3_aa: CASSQIETGMSEKLFF
cdr3_nt: TGTGCCAGCTCTCAGATCGAGACAGGGATGAGTGAAAAACTGTTTTTT

d_call: -
cdr3_length: 14
v_call: TRBV30
clone_size: -
j_call: TRBJ1-3
cdr3_aa: CAWNPGVSGNTIYF
cdr3_nt: TGTGCCTGGAACCCAGGGGTTTCTGGAAACACCATATATTTT

d_call: TRBD1
cdr3_length: 16
v_call: TRBV19
clone_size: -
j_call: TRBJ2-5
cdr3_aa: CASSAPGQGGRGTQYF
cdr3_nt: TGTGCCAGTAGTGCCCCCGGACAGGGGGGGCGTGGGACCCAGTACTTC

d_call: TRBD1
cdr3_length: 15
v_call: TRBV6-5
clone_size: -
j_call: TRBJ1-1
cdr3_aa: CASRNPDRGITEAFF
cdr3_nt: TGTGCCAGCAGGAACCCGGACAGGGGTATCACTGAAGCTTTCTTT

d_call: -
cdr3_length: 14
v_call: TRBV6-2/TRBV6-3
clone_size: -
j_call: TRBJ2-5
cdr3_aa: CASSYRETEGAQYF
cdr3_nt: TGTGCCAGCAGTTATCGAGAGACTGAAGGGGCCCAGTACTTC

d_call: TRBD1
cdr3_length: 14
v_call: TRBV28
clone_size: -
j_call: TRBJ1-1
cdr3_aa: CASSFGQGKSEAFF
cdr3_nt: TGTGCCAGCAGTTTCGGACAGGGAAAATCCGAAGCTTTCTTT

d_call: -
cdr3_length: 13
v_call: TRBV5-4
clone_size: -
j_call: TRBJ2-7
cdr3_aa: CASSSPQGGEQYF
cdr3_nt: TGTGCCAGCAGCTCCCCGCAGGGGGGAGAGCAGTACTTC

d_call: -
cdr3_length: 16
v_call: TRBV15
clone_size: -
j_call: TRBJ1-5
cdr3_aa: CATSRERSLFYQPQHF
cdr3_nt: TGTGCCACCAGCAGAGAGAGGTCCCTTTTCTATCAGCCCCAGCATTTT

d_call: -
cdr3_length: 16
v_call: TRBV5-6
clone_size: -
j_call: TRBJ1-2
cdr3_aa: CASSLGERRSNYGYTF
cdr3_nt: TGTGCCAGCAGCTTAGGAGAGAGGCGCTCTAACTATGGCTACACCTTC

d_call: TRBD2
cdr3_length: 14
v_call: TRBV3-1/TRBV3-2
clone_size: -
j_call: TRBJ2-3
cdr3_aa: CATTQRGRSDTQYF
cdr3_nt: TGTGCCACGACCCAGCGGGGGCGGTCAGATACGCAGTATTTT

d_call: TRBD1
cdr3_length: 16
v_call: TRBV5-8
clone_size: -
j_call: TRBJ2-2
cdr3_aa: CASSADREWNTGELFF
cdr3_nt: TGTGCCAGCAGCGCCGACAGGGAGTGGAACACCGGGGAGCTGTTTTTT

d_call: -
cdr3_length: 15
v_call: TRBV5-6
clone_size: -
j_call: TRBJ2-1
cdr3_aa: CASSLYWSSYNEQFF
cdr3_nt: TGTGCCAGCAGCTTGTACTGGAGCTCCTACAATGAGCAGTTCTTC

d_call: -
cdr3_length: 16
v_call: TRBV7-2
clone_size: -
j_call: TRBJ2-1
cdr3_aa: CASSPRQDPSYNEQFF
cdr3_nt: TGTGCCAGCAGCCCACGACAGGACCCCTCCTACAATGAGCAGTTCTTC

d_call: -
cdr3_length: 14
v_call: TRBV21-1
clone_size: -
j_call: TRBJ2-3
cdr3_aa: CASSLGQGADTQYF
cdr3_nt: TGTGCCAGCAGCTTAGGACAGGGAGCAGATACGCAGTATTTT

d_call: TRBD1
cdr3_length: 14
v_call: TRBV30
clone_size: -
j_call: TRBJ2-2
cdr3_aa: CAWSVGTGAGELFF
cdr3_nt: TGTGCCTGGAGTGTTGGGACAGGGGCCGGGGAGCTGTTTTTT

d_call: TRBD2
cdr3_length: 14
v_call: TRBV28
clone_size: once
j_call: TRBJ2-7
cdr3_aa: CASSLSGGAYEQYF
cdr3_nt: TGTGCCAGCAGCCTCAGCGGGGGGGCCTACGAGCAGTACTTC

d_call: -
cdr3_length: 14
v_call: TRBV28
clone_size: -
j_call: TRBJ1-2
cdr3_aa: CASRDSRANYGYTF
cdr3_nt: TGTGCCAGCAGAGACAGCAGAGCTAACTATGGCTACACCTTC

d_call: -
cdr3_length: 16
v_call: TRBV24-1
clone_size: -
j_call: TRBJ2-2
cdr3_aa: CATSDQGQAGTGELFF
cdr3_nt: TGTGCCACCAGTGACCAGGGACAAGCAGGGACCGGGGAGCTGTTTTTT

d_call: -
cdr3_length: 14
v_call: TRBV5-4
clone_size: -
j_call: TRBJ1-4
cdr3_aa: CASSLGTVNEKLFF
cdr3_nt: TGTGCCAGCAGCTTGGGGACAGTCAATGAAAAACTGTTTTTT

d_call: TRBD1
cdr3_length: 15
v_call: TRBV7-8
clone_size: -
j_call: TRBJ1-6
cdr3_aa: CASSQPGQGNSPLHF
cdr3_nt: TGTGCCAGCAGCCAGCCGGGACAGGGTAATTCACCCCTCCACTTT

d_call: TRBD1
cdr3_length: 15
v_call: TRBV7-2
clone_size: -
j_call: TRBJ2-7
cdr3_aa: CASSIPGQGIYEQYF
cdr3_nt: TGTGCCAGCAGCATACCGGGACAGGGGATCTACGAGCAGTACTTC

d_call: -
cdr3_length: 14
v_call: TRBV27
clone_size: once
j_call: TRBJ1-2
cdr3_aa: CASSPEGSRYGYTF
cdr3_nt: TGTGCCAGCAGCCCCGAGGGAAGTAGGTATGGCTACACCTTC

d_call: -
cdr3_length: 14
v_call: TRBV6-2/TRBV6-3
clone_size: -
j_call: TRBJ2-2
cdr3_aa: CASSYSLVVGELFF
cdr3_nt: TGTGCCAGCAGTTACTCGCTAGTGGTTGGGGAGCTGTTTTTT

d_call: -
cdr3_length: 14
v_call: TRBV7-2
clone_size: -
j_call: TRBJ2-4
cdr3_aa: CASSTQTGTQIQYF
cdr3_nt: TGTGCCAGCAGCACACAGACCGGGACACAAATTCAGTACTTC

d_call: -
cdr3_length: 19
v_call: TRBV19
clone_size: -
j_call: TRBJ2-1
cdr3_aa: CASSIRKQTGLDPHAEQFF
cdr3_nt: TGTGCCAGTAGTATACGGAAGCAGACTGGTCTAGACCCGCACGCCGAGCAGTTCTTC

d_call: TRBD2
cdr3_length: 17
v_call: TRBV24-1
clone_size: -
j_call: TRBJ2-5
cdr3_aa: CATSDSRGWGEGETQYF
cdr3_nt: TGTGCCACCAGTGATTCGCGGGGATGGGGGGAGGGCGAGACCCAGTACTTC

d_call: -
cdr3_length: 13
v_call: TRBV2
clone_size: -
j_call: TRBJ1-1
cdr3_aa: CASSGPMNTEAFF
cdr3_nt: TGTGCCAGCTCTGGGCCTATGAACACTGAAGCTTTCTTT

d_call: TRBD1
cdr3_length: 14
v_call: TRBV6-6
clone_size: -
j_call: TRBJ1-2
cdr3_aa: CASNQPGQRDGYTF
cdr3_nt: TGTGCCAGCAACCAACCGGGACAGAGGGATGGCTACACCTTC